This TCR beta chain is from a study of shared clonotypes between healthy human individuals. Some clones are missing from TCRdb's copy, which holds only in-frame ones; the method was immunoSEQ multiplex PCR. The table records more than 850,000 clones, 78% of them present only once. Overall study findings and caveats: Among donors, sharing of clonotypes was expected to be affected by sequencing depth. The generation probabilities recorded for non-shared clonotypes fell below those of clonotypes shared by all four donors.

Germline values: CDR1 SGHAT, CDR2 FQNNGV. The V gene end was trimmed by 4 bases and the J gene end by 5 bases; junction bases not matched to a gene: 7. The CDR3 has 14 amino acids. This clone came up a few times. Its antigen is not known. Negatively enriched CD4+ T cells were divided by CD45RA into naive and memory. The sequence derives from a man aged 18-30 years in good health. Some clones in this sample may be carry-over from other donors' samples. Sequenced material: memory CD4+ T cells from PBMCs. Subset specified: CD45RA-negative fraction. This chain uses TRBV11-2 with TRBJ1-1; 7 bases align to TRBD1. The CDR3 nucleotides are TGTGCCAGCAGCTCCAACAGGGGATGGACTGAAGCTTTCTTT. It specifies CASSSNRGWTEAFF.